This T cell receptor beta chain is from a study of T cell responses to AZD1222 COVID-19 vaccine. Whole-study findings and limits: Two AZD1222 doses significantly raised spike-specific TCR breadth and depth over controls. Along spike, vaccine-associated CD4 TCRs were found throughout, with dominance at 160-218 and 743-854. The study reported that nearly half of spike-specific TCRs target unmutated variant regions. White British donors predominated, females outnumbered males, and clonal diversity was possibly underestimated.

Remarks on this clone: What it binds is unknown.

The method was immunoSEQ multiplex PCR; TCRdb's version includes in-frame clones alone and lacks a portion of them. The table shows over 130,000 clones, with about 92% occurring only once. V gave up 2 bases and J gave up 0 bases; unmatched junction bases: 3. The CDR3 runs 18 residues. Germline loops: CDR1 SEHNR, CDR2 FQNEAQ (reference sequence). The TCR originated in an adult who received the AZD1222 COVID-19 vaccine. The source was peripheral blood, collected 28 days after the second AZD1222 dose. V is TRBV7-9 and J is TRBJ2-6; 11 bases are a match to TRBD2. The CDR3 region is CASSLTSGGSSGANVLTF. For the CDR3, the DNA is TGTGCCAGCAGCTTAACTAGCGGGGGAAGCTCTGGGGCCAACGTCCTGACTTTC.